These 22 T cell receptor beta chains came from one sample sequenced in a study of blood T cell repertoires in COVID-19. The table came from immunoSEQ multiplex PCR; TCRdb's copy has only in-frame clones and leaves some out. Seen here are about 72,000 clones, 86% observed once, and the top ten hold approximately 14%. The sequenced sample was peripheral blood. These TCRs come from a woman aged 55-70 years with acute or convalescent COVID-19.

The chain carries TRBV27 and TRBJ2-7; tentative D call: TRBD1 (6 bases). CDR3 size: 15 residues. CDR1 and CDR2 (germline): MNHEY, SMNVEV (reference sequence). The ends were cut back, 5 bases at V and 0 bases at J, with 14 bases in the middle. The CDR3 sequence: CASSPTDRSSYEQYF. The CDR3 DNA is TGTGCCAGCAGTCCCACGGACAGAAGCTCCTACGAGCAGTACTTC.

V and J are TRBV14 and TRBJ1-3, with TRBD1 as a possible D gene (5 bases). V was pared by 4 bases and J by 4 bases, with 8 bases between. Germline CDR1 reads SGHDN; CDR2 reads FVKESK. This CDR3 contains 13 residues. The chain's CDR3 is CASSLRGGNTIYF. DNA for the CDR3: TGTGCCAGCAGCCTAAGGGGCGGAAACACCATATATTTT. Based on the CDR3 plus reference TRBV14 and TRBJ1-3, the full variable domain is EAGVTQFPSHSVIEKGQTVTLRCDPISGHDNLYWYRRVMGKEIKFLLHFVKESKQDESGMPNNRFLAERTGGTYSTLKVQPAELEDSGVYFCASSLRGGNTIYFGEGSWLTVV.

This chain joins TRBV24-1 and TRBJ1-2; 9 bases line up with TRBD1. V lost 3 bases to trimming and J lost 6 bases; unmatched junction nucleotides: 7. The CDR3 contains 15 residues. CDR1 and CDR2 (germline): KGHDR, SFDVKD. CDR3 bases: TGTGCCACCAGTGATGACTCGACAGGGGGGGATGGCTACACCTTC. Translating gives CATSDDSTGGDGYTF.

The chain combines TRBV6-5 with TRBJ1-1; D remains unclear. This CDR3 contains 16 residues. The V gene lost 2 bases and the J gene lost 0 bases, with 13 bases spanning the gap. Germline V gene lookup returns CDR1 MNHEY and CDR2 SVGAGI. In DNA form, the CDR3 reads TGTGCCAGCAGTTACGTTGGGCCGCCGTTGAACACTGAAGCTTTCTTT. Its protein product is CASSYVGPPLNTEAFF.

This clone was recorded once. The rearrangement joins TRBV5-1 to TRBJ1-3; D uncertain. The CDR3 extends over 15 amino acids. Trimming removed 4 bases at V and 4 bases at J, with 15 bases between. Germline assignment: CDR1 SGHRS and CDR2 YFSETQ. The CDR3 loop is CASSPSGASGNTIYF. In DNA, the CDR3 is TGCGCCAGCAGCCCCTCGGGAGCATCCGGAAACACCATATATTTT.

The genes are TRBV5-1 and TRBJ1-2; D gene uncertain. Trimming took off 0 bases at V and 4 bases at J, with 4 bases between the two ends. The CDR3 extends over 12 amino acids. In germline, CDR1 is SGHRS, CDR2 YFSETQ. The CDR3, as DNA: TGCGCCAGCAGCTTGGTCGGCTATGGCTACACCTTC. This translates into CASSLVGYGYTF.

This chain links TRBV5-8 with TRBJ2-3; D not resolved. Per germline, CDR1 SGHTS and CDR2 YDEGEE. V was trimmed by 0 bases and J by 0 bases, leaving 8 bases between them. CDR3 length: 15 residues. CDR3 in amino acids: CASSLGEISTDTQYF. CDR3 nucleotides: TGTGCCAGCAGCTTGGGCGAGATTAGCACAGATACGCAGTATTTT.

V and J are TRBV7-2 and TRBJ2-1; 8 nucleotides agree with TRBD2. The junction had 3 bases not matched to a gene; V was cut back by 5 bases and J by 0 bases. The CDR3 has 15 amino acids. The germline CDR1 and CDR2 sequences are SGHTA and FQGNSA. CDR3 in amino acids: CASSQRGNSYNEQFF. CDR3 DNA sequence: TGTGCCAGCAGCCAGCGGGGGAACTCCTACAATGAGCAGTTCTTC.

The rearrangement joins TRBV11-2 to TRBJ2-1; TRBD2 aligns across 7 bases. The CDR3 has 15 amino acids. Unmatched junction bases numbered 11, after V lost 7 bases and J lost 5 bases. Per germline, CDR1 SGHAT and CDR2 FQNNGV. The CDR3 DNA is TGTGCCAGCACGCTCGGGAGGCTAGTTAACAATGAGCAGTTCTTC. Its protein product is CASTLGRLVNNEQFF.

The CDR3 region has the DNA TGTGCCAGCAGCCAGGAGGCAGCTAGCAATCAGCCCCAGCATTTT. This codes for CASSQEAASNQPQHF. The rearrangement links TRBV2 to TRBJ1-5; D gene unclear. Germline V CDR1 and CDR2: SNHLY, FYNNEI. The CDR3 loop spans 15 amino acids. The V end was cut by 6 bases, the J end by 0 bases, with 12 bases between. Full variable domain (missing parts from reference TRBV2 and TRBJ1-5): EPEVTQTPSHQVTQMGQEVILRCVPISNHLYFYWYRQILGQKVEFLVSFYNNEISEKSEIFDDQFSVERPDGSNFTLKIRSTKLEDSAMYFCASSQEAASNQPQHFGDGTRLSIL.

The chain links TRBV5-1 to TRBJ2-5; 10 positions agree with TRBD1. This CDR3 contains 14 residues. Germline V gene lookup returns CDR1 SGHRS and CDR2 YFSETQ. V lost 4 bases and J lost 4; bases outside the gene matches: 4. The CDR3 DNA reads TGCGCCAGCAGCCCGAGGACAGGGGGAGAGACCCAGTACTTC. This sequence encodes CASSPRTGGETQYF.

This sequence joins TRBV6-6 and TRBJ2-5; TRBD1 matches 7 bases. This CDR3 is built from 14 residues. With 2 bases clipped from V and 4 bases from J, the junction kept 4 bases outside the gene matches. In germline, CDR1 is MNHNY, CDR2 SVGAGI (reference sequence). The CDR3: CASSYGGQVETQYF. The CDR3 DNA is TGTGCCAGCAGTTACGGTGGACAGGTAGAGACCCAGTACTTC.

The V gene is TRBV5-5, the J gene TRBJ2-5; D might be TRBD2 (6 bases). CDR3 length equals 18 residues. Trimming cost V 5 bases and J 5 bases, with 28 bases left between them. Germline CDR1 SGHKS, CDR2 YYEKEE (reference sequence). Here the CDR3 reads CASRIGHLRESSVETQYF. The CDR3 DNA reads TGTGCCAGCAGGATCGGTCACCTACGGGAGTCTAGCGTCGAGACCCAGTACTTC.

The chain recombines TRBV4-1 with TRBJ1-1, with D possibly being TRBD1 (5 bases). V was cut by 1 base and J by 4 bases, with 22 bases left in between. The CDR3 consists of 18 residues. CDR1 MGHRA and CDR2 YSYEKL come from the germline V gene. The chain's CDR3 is CASSQGYVFGRRGTEAFF. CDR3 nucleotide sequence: TGCGCCAGCAGCCAAGGGTATGTGTTCGGGAGAAGGGGCACTGAAGCTTTCTTT.

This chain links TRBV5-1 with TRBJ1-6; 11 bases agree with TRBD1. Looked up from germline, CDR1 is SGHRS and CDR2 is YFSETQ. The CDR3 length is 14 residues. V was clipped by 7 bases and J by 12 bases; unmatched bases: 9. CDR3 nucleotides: TGCGCCAGCGGGCCGGGACAGGGGGTCTTACCCCTCCACTTT. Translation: CASGPGQGVLPLHF. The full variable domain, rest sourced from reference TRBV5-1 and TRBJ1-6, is KAGVTQTPRYLIKTRGQQVTLSCSPISGHRSVSWYQQTPGQGLQFLFEYFSETQRNKGNFPGRFSGRQFSNSRSEMNVSTLELGDSALYLCASGPGQGVLPLHFGNGTRLTVT.

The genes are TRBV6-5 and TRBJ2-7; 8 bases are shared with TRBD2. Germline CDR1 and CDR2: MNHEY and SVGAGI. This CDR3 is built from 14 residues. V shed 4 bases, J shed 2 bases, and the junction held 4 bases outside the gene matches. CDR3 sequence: CASSFGGGPYEQYF. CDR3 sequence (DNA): TGTGCCAGCAGTTTCGGGGGGGGGCCCTACGAGCAGTACTTC.

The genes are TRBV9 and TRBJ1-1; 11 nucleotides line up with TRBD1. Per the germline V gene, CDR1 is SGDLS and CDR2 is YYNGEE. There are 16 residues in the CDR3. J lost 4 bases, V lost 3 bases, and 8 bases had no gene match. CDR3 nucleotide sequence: TGTGCCAGCAGCGGGGCCATCGGGACAGGGGGCACTGAAGCTTTCTTT. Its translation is CASSGAIGTGGTEAFF.

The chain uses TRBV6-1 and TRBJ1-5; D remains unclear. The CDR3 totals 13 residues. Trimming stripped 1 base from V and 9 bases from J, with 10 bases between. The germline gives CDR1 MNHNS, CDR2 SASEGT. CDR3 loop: CASSEGGVRPQHF. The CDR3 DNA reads TGTGCCAGCAGTGAAGGGGGAGTGAGGCCCCAGCATTTT.

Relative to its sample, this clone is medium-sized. The DNA for the CDR3 is TGTGCCAGCAGCCAAGAAGGGACTAGCGGGGGGGCCTACAATGAGCAGTTCTTC. This sequence encodes CASSQEGTSGGAYNEQFF. J is TRBJ2-1 and V is TRBV4-2; 16 nucleotides match TRBD2. CDR1 LGHNA and CDR2 YNFKEQ come from the germline V gene. Trimming took 0 bases from V and 2 from J; bases not matched to a gene: 1. CDR3 length: 18 residues.

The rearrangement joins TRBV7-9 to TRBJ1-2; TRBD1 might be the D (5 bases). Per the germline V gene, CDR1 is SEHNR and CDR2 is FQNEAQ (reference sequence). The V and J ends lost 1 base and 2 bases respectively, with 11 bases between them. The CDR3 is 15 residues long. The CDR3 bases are TGTGCCAGCAGCTTAGGTGAGGGGAGGAACTATGGCTACACCTTC. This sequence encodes CASSLGEGRNYGYTF.

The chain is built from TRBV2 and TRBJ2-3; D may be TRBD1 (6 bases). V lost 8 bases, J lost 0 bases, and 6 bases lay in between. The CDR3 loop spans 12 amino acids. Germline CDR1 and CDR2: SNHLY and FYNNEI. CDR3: CASGQSTDTQYF. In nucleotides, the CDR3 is TGTGCCAGCGGACAGAGCACAGATACGCAGTATTTT.

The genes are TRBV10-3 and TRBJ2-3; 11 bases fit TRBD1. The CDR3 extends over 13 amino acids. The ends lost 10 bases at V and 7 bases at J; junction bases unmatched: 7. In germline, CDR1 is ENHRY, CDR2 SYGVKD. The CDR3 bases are TGTGCCACTACGGGACAGGGGGGGTATACGCAGTATTTT. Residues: CATTGQGGYTQYF.